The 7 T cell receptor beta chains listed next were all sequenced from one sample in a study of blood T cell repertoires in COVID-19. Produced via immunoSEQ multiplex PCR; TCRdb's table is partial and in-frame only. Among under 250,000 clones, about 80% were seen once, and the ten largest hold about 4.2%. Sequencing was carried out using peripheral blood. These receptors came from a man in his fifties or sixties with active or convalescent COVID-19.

CDR3 sequence: CASSLSPGTGFATNEKLFF. The DNA for the CDR3 is TGTGCCAGCAGTTTATCCCCCGGGACTGGCTTTGCAACTAATGAAAAACTGTTTTTT. The chain has TRBV27 and TRBJ1-4, with a weak D call TRBD1 (5 bases). CDR1 MNHEY and CDR2 SMNVEV come from the germline V gene (reference sequence). This CDR3 contains 19 residues. V shed 0 bases and J shed 0 bases, with 17 bases lying between them.

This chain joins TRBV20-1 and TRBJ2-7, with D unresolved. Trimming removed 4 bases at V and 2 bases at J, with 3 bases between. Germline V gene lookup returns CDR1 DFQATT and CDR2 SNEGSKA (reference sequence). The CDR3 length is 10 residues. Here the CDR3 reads CSATAYEQYF. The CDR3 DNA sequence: TGCAGTGCTACCGCCTACGAGCAGTACTTC.

The CDR3: CASSQVRGRADTQYF. In nucleotides, the CDR3 is TGTGCCAGCAGCCAAGTGAGGGGGAGGGCAGATACGCAGTATTTT. This chain joins TRBV3-1 (or the pseudogene TRBV3-2) and TRBJ2-3, with D tentatively TRBD2 (7 bases). Trimming took 1 base from V and 4 from J, leaving 12 bases between them. The CDR3 runs 15 residues. Germline CDR1 LGHDT, CDR2 YNNKEL (reference sequence).

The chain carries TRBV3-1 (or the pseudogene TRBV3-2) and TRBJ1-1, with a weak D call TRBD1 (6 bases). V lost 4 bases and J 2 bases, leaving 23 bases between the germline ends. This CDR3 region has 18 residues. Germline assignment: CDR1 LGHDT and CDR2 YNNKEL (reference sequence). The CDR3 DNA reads TGTGCCAGCAGCCCCTCAGGAGTGGGGGCGGGGGATAACACTGAAGCTTTCTTT. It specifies CASSPSGVGAGDNTEAFF.

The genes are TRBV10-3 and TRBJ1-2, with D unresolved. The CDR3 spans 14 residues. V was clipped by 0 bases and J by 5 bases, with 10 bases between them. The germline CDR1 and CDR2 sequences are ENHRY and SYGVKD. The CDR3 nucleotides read TGTGCCATCAGTGAGTCCAACCGGCGGTATGGCTACACCTTC. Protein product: CAISESNRRYGYTF.

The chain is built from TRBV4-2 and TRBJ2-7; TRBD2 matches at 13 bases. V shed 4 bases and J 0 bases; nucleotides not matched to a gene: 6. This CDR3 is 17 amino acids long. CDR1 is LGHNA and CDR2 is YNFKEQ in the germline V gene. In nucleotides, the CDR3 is TGTGCCAGCAGCCTTGGACTAGCGGGGGTCCTCTCCTACGAGCAGTACTTC. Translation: CASSLGLAGVLSYEQYF.

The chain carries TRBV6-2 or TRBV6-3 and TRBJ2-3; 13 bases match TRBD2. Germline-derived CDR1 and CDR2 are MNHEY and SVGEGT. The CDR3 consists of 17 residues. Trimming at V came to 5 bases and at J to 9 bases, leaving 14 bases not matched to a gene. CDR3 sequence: CASSPTSGGISTGTQYF. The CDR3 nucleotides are TGTGCCAGCAGTCCGACTAGCGGGGGGATCTCGACGGGGACGCAGTATTTT.